These T cell receptor beta chains were read from a single sample in a study of CD4 T cells in relation to SARS-CoV-2 and coronaviruses. The repertoire was sequenced with immunoSEQ multiplex PCR; TCRdb's copy has only in-frame clones and lacks some. Here the sample spans 40,000 or so clones, less than 85% being singletons. No antigen has been assigned to these receptors. The specimen sequenced was naive CD4+ T cells from PBMCs, cultured in vitro. The origin of the receptors is an adult with COVID-19. Each CDR3 is given with its conserved first and last residue. The D gene is left open where the match is weak. Some rows have no size entry. The others give once, few or many, or a class for an expanded clone.

V	J	D	size	DNA	CDR3
TRBV19	TRBJ1-2	.	.	TGTGCCAGTAGTATCCGGCCTGCTAACTATGGCTACACCTTC	CASSIRPANYGYTF
TRBV19	TRBJ2-3	.	.	TGTGCCAGTTCGCTAGCTTCTGGCACAGATACGCAGTATTTT	CASSLASGTDTQYF
TRBV28	TRBJ2-7	.	.	TGTGCCAGCAGTGACTGGCAGTACGAGCAGTACTTC	CASSDWQYEQYF
TRBV14	TRBJ2-7	TRBD1	.	TGTGCCAGCAGCCAAGACCCGGGACAGCCTAGCTCCTACGAGCAGTACTTC	CASSQDPGQPSSYEQYF
TRBV5-4	TRBJ2-2	TRBD2	.	TGTGCCAGCAGCCTAGGGACTAGCGGGACCGGGGAGCTGTTTTTT	CASSLGTSGTGELFF
TRBV28	TRBJ2-7	TRBD1	.	TGTGCCAGCAGTTTATTGACAGGGTCCAGCTCCTACGAGCAGTACTTC	CASSLLTGSSSYEQYF
TRBV9	TRBJ2-3	TRBD1	.	TGTGCCAGCAGCGGCCTGGACAGGGCGGTATCGACAGATACGCAGTATTTT	CASSGLDRAVSTDTQYF
TRBV19	TRBJ2-3	TRBD1	.	TGTGCCAGTAGTCCCACAGGGGGCGCGCGGACGCAGTATTTT	CASSPTGGARTQYF
TRBV2	TRBJ2-2	.	.	TGTGCCAGCAGTTCGGGGGCGCCGTGGACCGGGGAGCTGTTTTTT	CASSSGAPWTGELFF
TRBV10-3	TRBJ1-1	.	.	TGTGCCATCAGTGCGGGGGGGGTCCGGGGCACTGAAGCTTTCTTT	CAISAGGVRGTEAFF
TRBV28	TRBJ2-3	.	once	TGTGCCAGCAGCCACGGCGGCACAGATACGCAGTATTTT	CASSHGGTDTQYF
TRBV30	TRBJ1-1	.	.	TGTGCCTGGAGTGACGTGAACACTGAAGCTTTCTTT	CAWSDVNTEAFF
TRBV4-1	TRBJ2-7	TRBD2	once	TGCGCCAGCAGCCAAGATCAGGGCCGGCAGCGGGAACCCTACGAGCAGTACTTC	CASSQDQGRQREPYEQYF
TRBV4-1	TRBJ2-7	TRBD1	once	TGCGCCAGCAGCCAAGGGGGACAGGGGTATTACGAGCAGTACTTC	CASSQGGQGYYEQYF
TRBV14	TRBJ2-7	.	.	TGTGCCAGCAGCCAAGAGGGTCTCCTCTACGAGCAGTACTTC	CASSQEGLLYEQYF
TRBV4-1	TRBJ2-7	TRBD2	few	TGCGCCAGCAGCCAACTAGCGGGGCGATCCTACGAGCAGTACTTC	CASSQLAGRSYEQYF
TRBV7-9	TRBJ2-7	.	.	TGTGCCAGCAGCTTAAGGGCCGGGTTTTTGGCTGAATCTTACGAGCAGTACTTC	CASSLRAGFLAESYEQYF
TRBV3-1/TRBV3-2	TRBJ2-7	TRBD1	.	TGTGCCAGCAGCCACGGACAGGGGCTCTACTTC	CASSHGQGLYF
TRBV5-6	TRBJ2-2	.	.	TGTGCCAGCAGCTTCTTGTCGGTCTCGGCGGGTGGGGAGCTGTTTTTT	CASSFLSVSAGGELFF
TRBV18	TRBJ1-1	.	.	TGTGCCAGCTCACCACGGCGCGCAAACACTGAAGCTTTCTTT	CASSPRRANTEAFF
TRBV4-1	TRBJ2-5	.	.	TGCGCCAGCAGCCGGCAAATAGGGGAGGCCCTCCGAGAGACCCAGTACTTC	CASSRQIGEALRETQYF
TRBV7-9	TRBJ2-3	.	.	TGTGCCAGCAGCCAAAGAGTAACAGATACGCAGTATTTT	CASSQRVTDTQYF
TRBV28	TRBJ1-3	.	.	TGTGCCAGCAGTTCCGAAGACACCATATATTTT	CASSSEDTIYF
TRBV2	TRBJ2-2	TRBD2	.	TGTGCCAGCAGGGGCGGGAGTGTGCTCACCGGGGAGCTGTTTTTT	CASRGGSVLTGELFF
TRBV4-1	TRBJ1-1	.	.	TGCGCCAGCAGCCCAAGTGCAGGGCCGAACACTGAAGCTTTCTTT	CASSPSAGPNTEAFF
TRBV2	TRBJ1-2	.	.	TGTGCCAGCAGGGAACAAGGGTCGAACTATGGCTACACCTTC	CASREQGSNYGYTF